The clone carrying this TCR beta chain was counted ten times or more. Its antigen remains unknown. The sample belongs to a study of regulatory T cells in long-lasting Graves disease. Findings of the study overall: Researchers examined only peripheral blood and not thyroid tissue. Persistent disease favored TRBV28, TRBJ1-2 and TRBJ2-5. Relative to new patients (around 1,000), persistent patients exhibited greater sharing of public clonotypes (over 2,500).

To make TCR beta libraries, researchers used iRepertoire HTBI primers and Arm-PCR of CDR3 regions. One entry per CDR3 protein results from TCRdb running MiXCR on the multiplex PCR reads. Of some 370,000 distinct CDR3 sequences listed, about 11% are singletons. Germline CDR1 MDHEN, CDR2 SYDVKM. CDR3 length: 18 amino acids. Germline trimming cut 0 bases from V and 14 bases from J; bases unmatched to any gene: 21. Time point given: newly diagnosed GD, antithyroid drugs for less than 3 months. From PBMCs, RNA was extracted and then used to make the TCR library. It was an endocrinology department in Xi'an, China, that provided the patients. The data were also submitted as part of a second study, on T cells in Graves' hyperthyroidism and ophthalmopathy.

This sequence originates from a woman between 18 and 29 years old with Graves disease. The sequencing here drew on peripheral blood mononuclear cells (PBMCs), taken at new diagnosis, from a patient treated with antithyroid drugs. This chain uses TRBV28 with TRBJ1-1; TRBD1 aligns across 10 bases. The CDR3 region has the DNA TGTGCCAGCAGTTTATGGTACGGCGGGAGGGACAGGGGAACTTCATTCTTCTTT. Protein sequence: CASSLWYGGRDRGTSFFF.